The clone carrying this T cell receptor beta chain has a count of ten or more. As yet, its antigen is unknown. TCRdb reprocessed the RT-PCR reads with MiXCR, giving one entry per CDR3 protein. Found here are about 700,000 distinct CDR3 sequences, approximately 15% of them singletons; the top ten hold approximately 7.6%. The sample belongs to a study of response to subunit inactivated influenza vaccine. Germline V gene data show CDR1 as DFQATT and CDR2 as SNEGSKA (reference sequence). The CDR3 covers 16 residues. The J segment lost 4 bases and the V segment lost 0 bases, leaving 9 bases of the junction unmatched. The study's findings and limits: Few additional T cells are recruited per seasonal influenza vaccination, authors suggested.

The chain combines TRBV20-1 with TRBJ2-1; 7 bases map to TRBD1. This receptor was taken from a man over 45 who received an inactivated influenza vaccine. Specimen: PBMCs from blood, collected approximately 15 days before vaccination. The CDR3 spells CSARDLDRPPYNEQFF. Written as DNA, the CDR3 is TGCAGTGCTAGAGATTTGGACAGGCCGCCTTACAATGAGCAGTTCTTC.